This is a list of T cell receptor beta chains from one sample in a study of T cell clusters in autoimmune cytopenias. With the multiplex PCR reads reprocessed, TCRdb shows one record per CDR3 protein and no DNA. The table lists about 7,500 distinct CDR3 sequences. The same sample was also studied in work on T cell repertoires in aging, cancer and after chemotherapy.

Sequenced sample: peripheral blood. These TCRs come from a human donor with an autoimmune cytopenia or autoimmune hepatitis (not recorded which). CDR3s include the opening cysteine and the closing phenylalanine or tryptophan. Rows may omit the clone size; those that give it use once, few, many or a size class.

V: TRBV2
J: TRBJ1-2
size: .
CDR3: CASSSTGGTNYGYTF

V: TRBV18
J: TRBJ2-3
size: .
CDR3: CASSYSSTDTQYF

V: TRBV19
J: TRBJ1-5
size: .
CDR3: CASRDTDNQPQHF

V: TRBV28
J: TRBJ1-2
size: .
CDR3: CASSWGDWDGYGYTF

V: TRBV6-1
J: TRBJ2-2
size: .
CDR3: CASSEAPDPNTGELFF

V: TRBV4-2
J: TRBJ2-4
size: .
CDR3: CASSQDLISGSPENIQYF

V: TRBV19
J: TRBJ1-6
size: medium-sized
CDR3: CASRTGATYNSPLHF

V: TRBV5-3
J: TRBJ1-3
size: .
CDR3: CARSSRRTGGNSRGNTIYF

V: TRBV20-1
J: TRBJ2-4
size: .
CDR3: CSARVPQGSKNIQYF

V: TRBV29-1
J: TRBJ2-1
size: medium-sized
CDR3: CSVDPYSGSGTYNEQFF